The clone carrying this T cell receptor (beta chain) was counted between two and nine times. Its antigen is unidentified. The sample belongs to a study of T-cell memory formation after mild COVID-19. Study-level findings and limits: Mostly located in CM and EM were contracting CD4+ clones, with contracting CD8+ clones located in EMRA. Among clones contracting day 15 to 85, CD4/CD8 was balanced, whereas later expanders leaned CD4+.

After 5'RACE with constant-segment primers, TCR alpha and TCR beta cDNA libraries carrying sample barcodes and UMIs were obtained. MiXCR was run by TCRdb on the 5' RACE reads, yielding one entry per CDR3 protein. The sample has 350,000 or so distinct CDR3 sequences, approximately 13% seen once; the top ten hold 20% to 25%. Trimming cost V 3 bases and J 1 base, with 7 bases left between them. Germline V lookup: CDR1 SEHNR, CDR2 FQNEAQ (reference sequence). The CDR3 contains 14 residues. This clonotype was obtained from a man between 18 and 29 years old who had mild COVID-19 (a few samples of this study predate the infection). Cell type and time point are not known. The chain recombines TRBV7-9 with TRBJ2-1, with D possibly TRBD1 on 6 matching bases. Specimen: PBMCs or a T cell subset sorted from them (not recorded which). CDR3 region: CASSLDRSYNEQFF. CDR3 DNA sequence: TGTGCCAGCAGCTTGGACAGATCCTACAATGAGCAGTTCTTC.